One sample yielded the 32 T cell receptor beta chains listed below, sequenced in a study of OX40 agonist ivuxolimab in advanced cancers. The method was immunoSEQ multiplex PCR; TCRdb's version includes in-frame clones alone and lacks a portion of them. The table lists around 30,000 clones, approximately 80% of them singletons. Sequencing was performed on CD4+ or CD8+ T cells sorted from blood, taken in a trial of the OX40 agonist ivuxolimab. The receptors come from an adult with an advanced solid tumor such as melanoma, head and neck, liver or kidney cancer.

The J gene is TRBJ2-1, the V gene TRBV2; 7 bases match TRBD2. The CDR3 extends over 16 amino acids. CDR1 and CDR2 from the germline V gene are SNHLY and FYNNEI. With V trimmed by 7 bases and J by 3 bases, 12 bases remained unmatched. The CDR3 nucleotides are TGTGCCAGCACCTCCCCGGGGGGAAACGGCTACAATGAGCAGTTCTTC. Translating gives CASTSPGGNGYNEQFF.

The chain is built from TRBV2 and TRBJ2-7; D gene ambiguous. The germline gives CDR1 SNHLY, CDR2 FYNNEI. V was clipped by 7 bases and J by 4 bases, with 14 bases between them. The CDR3 runs 13 residues. The CDR3 protein is CASKQTLLYEQYF. CDR3 nucleotide sequence: TGTGCCAGCAAGCAGACATTGCTTTACGAGCAGTACTTC. The whole variable domain, remainder taken from reference TRBV2 and TRBJ2-7, is EPEVTQTPSHQVTQMGQEVILRCVPISNHLYFYWYRQILGQKVEFLVSFYNNEISEKSEIFDDQFSVERPDGSNFTLKIRSTKLEDSAMYFCASKQTLLYEQYFGPGTRLTVT.

The chain is built from TRBV7-6 and TRBJ1-4; D remains unclear. Germline CDR1 is SGHVS and CDR2 is FNYEAQ. Trimming removed 4 bases at V and 3 bases at J, with 9 bases between. CDR3 size: 14 residues. CDR3 nucleotide sequence: TGTGCCAGCAGCTCCGGGCTATCTAATGAAAAACTGTTTTTT. This translates into CASSSGLSNEKLFF.

This chain connects TRBV7-3 to TRBJ1-3; D not certain. The CDR3 covers 15 residues. Trimming left V 5 bases short and J 0 bases short, with 11 bases between. Germline CDR1 SGHTA, CDR2 FQGTGA. CDR3 sequence reads: CASSLDGSSGNTIYF. CDR3 nucleotide sequence: TGTGCCAGCAGCCTGGACGGTAGCTCTGGAAACACCATATATTTT.

The V call is TRBV4-3, the J call TRBJ2-3, with D unclear. Per the germline V gene, CDR1 is LGHNA and CDR2 is YSLEER. The CDR3 contains 18 residues. V was pared by 0 bases and J by 2 bases, with 18 bases between. The CDR3 sequence is CASSQDYVGSPSTDTQYF. For the CDR3, the DNA is TGCGCCAGCAGCCAAGATTACGTAGGCTCACCATCCACAGATACGCAGTATTTT.

This clone is termed medium-sized. The J gene is TRBJ1-4, the V gene TRBV18; D not resolved. Trimming left V 2 bases short and J 0 bases short, with 7 bases between. Germline V gene sequence: CDR1 KGHSH, CDR2 LQKENI. The CDR3 is 15 amino acids. CDR3 in amino acids: CASSPEGTTNEKLFF. The CDR3 DNA follows: TGTGCCAGCTCACCAGAGGGAACAACTAATGAAAAACTGTTTTTT.

The chain combines TRBV6-6 with TRBJ1-1; no reliable D call. Germline CDR1 MNHNY, CDR2 SVGAGI (reference sequence). This CDR3 contains 15 residues. V shed 5 bases and J shed 0 bases, with 13 bases lying between them. The CDR3 region has the DNA TGTGCCAGCAGTAAGAACAGAGAAGTGAACACTGAAGCTTTCTTT. Protein: CASSKNREVNTEAFF.

The rearrangement links TRBV6-1 to TRBJ1-2; no reliable D call. CDR1 is MNHNS, CDR2 SASEGT, per germline. This CDR3 comprises 14 residues. Trimming shortened V by 6 bases and J by 2 bases, and 13 bases separated the two germline ends. The CDR3 sequence: CASSPGPENYGYTF. The CDR3, as DNA: TGTGCCAGCAGCCCGGGCCCGGAAAACTATGGCTACACCTTC.

This chain connects TRBV21-1 to TRBJ2-2; the D segment call TRBD1 is taken from the table without a DNA check. TRBV21-1 is a pseudogene segment. The CDR3 sequence is 16 residues long. The CDR3 sequence is CASSKTGTGVTGELFF. Here the CDR3 DNA reads TGTGCCAGCAGCAAAACCGGGACAGGGGTAACCGGGGAGCTGTTTTTT.

The CDR3 spells CASSVQNYGYTF. CDR3 sequence (DNA): TGTGCCAGCAGCGTACAAAACTATGGCTACACCTTC. The chain employs TRBV9 and TRBJ1-2; D is undetermined. The CDR3 totals 12 residues. Trimming shortened V by 1 base and J by 2 bases, and 3 bases separated the two germline ends. Germline V gene sequence: CDR1 SGDLS, CDR2 YYNGEE.

This sequence joins TRBV28 and TRBJ1-5; D ambiguous. CDR1 and CDR2 (germline): MDHEN, SYDVKM. V was cut by 0 bases and J by 3 bases, with 6 bases left in between. The CDR3 is 14 amino acids. CDR3 nucleotide sequence: TGTGCCAGCAGTTTATGGGGAACCAATCAGCCCCAGCATTTT. This gives the protein CASSLWGTNQPQHF.

This chain joins TRBV6-1 and TRBJ1-6, with 7 bases fitting TRBD1. Germline CDR1 reads MNHNS; CDR2 reads SASEGT. The V and J ends lost 6 bases and 7 bases, in that order; junction bases with no gene match: 12. This CDR3 comprises 16 residues. DNA for the CDR3: TGTGCCAGCAGCGAAATACCGGGACAGCAAAATTCACCCCTCCACTTT. It yields the protein CASSEIPGQQNSPLHF.

J is TRBJ2-6 and V is TRBV10-3; unclear D gene. Trimming left V 6 bases short and J 2 bases short, with 8 bases between. The CDR3 has 14 residues. The germline gives CDR1 ENHRY, CDR2 SYGVKD. This CDR3 is CAISSGAGANVLTF. CDR3 DNA: TGTGCCATCAGCTCTGGGGCTGGGGCCAACGTCCTGACTTTC.

The chain uses TRBV6-5 and TRBJ1-1; D gene unclear. The CDR3 loop spans 14 amino acids. Germline V gives CDR1 MNHEY, CDR2 SVGAGI. The V end was cut by 2 bases, the J end by 1 base, with 8 bases between. Here the CDR3 reads CASSYSPWNTEAFF. CDR3 DNA sequence: TGTGCCAGCAGTTACAGCCCTTGGAACACTGAAGCTTTCTTT.

The V and J genes are TRBV6-4 and TRBJ1-4; D call uncertain. The CDR3 runs 17 residues. Germline V gives CDR1 MRHNA, CDR2 SNTAGT. Trimming removed 6 bases at V and 6 bases at J, with 23 bases between. DNA for the CDR3: TGTGCCAGCAGCCCCCATCCTTGGGCCTTGTCCTATGAAAAACTGTTTTTT. Protein product: CASSPHPWALSYEKLFF.

The rearrangement uses TRBV5-4 and TRBJ2-1; tentative D call: TRBD2 (6 bases). The length of the CDR3 is 16 residues. V gave up 5 bases and J gave up 5 bases, with 20 bases separating them. From germline, CDR1 is SGHNT and CDR2 YYREEE (reference sequence). CDR3 nucleotides: TGTGCCAGCAGGCCAGCCGGGACTCTAGGAAACAATGAGCAGTTCTTC. Its protein product is CASRPAGTLGNNEQFF.

The chain employs TRBV7-8 and TRBJ2-5, with TRBD2 matching 7 bases. This CDR3 spans 15 amino acids. CDR1 is SGHVS and CDR2 is FQNEAQ in the germline V gene. The V and J ends lost 5 bases and 6 bases, in that order; junction bases with no gene match: 12. CDR3 sequence (DNA): TGTGCCAGCAGCCCGATCGGGGGAGGGCCTAAGACCCAGTACTTC. It yields the protein CASSPIGGGPKTQYF.

The CDR3 DNA reads as TGTGCCAGCAGCTCAAGCGGGGGGGCCGATGAGCAGTTCTTC. Translated, it gives CASSSSGGADEQFF. This chain links TRBV9 with TRBJ2-1, with 10 bases that match TRBD2. The CDR3 totals 14 residues. Germline CDR1 SGDLS, CDR2 YYNGEE. V dropped 4 bases and J dropped 8; count of bases not matched to a gene: 6. The entire variable domain, with the rest obtained from reference TRBV9 and TRBJ2-1, is as follows: DSGVTQTPKHLITATGQRVTLRCSPRSGDLSVYWYQQSLDQGLQFLIQYYNGEERAKGNILERFSAQQFPDLHSELNLSSLELGDSALYFCASSSSGGADEQFFGPGTRLTVL.

The gene calls are TRBV7-9 and TRBJ1-2; possibly TRBD1 for D (5 bases). The length of the CDR3 is 15 residues. The ends were cut back, 6 bases at V and 7 bases at J, with 21 bases in the middle. CDR1 is SEHNR and CDR2 is FQNEAQ in the germline V gene (reference sequence). CDR3 bases: TGTGCCAGCAGGCCCACGGGACGGAGGGAAGGTGGCTACACCTTC. As protein: CASRPTGRREGGYTF.

The rearrangement uses TRBV29-1 and TRBJ2-5; D is uncertain. The CDR3 is 10 residues long. V was pared by 3 bases and J by 7 bases, with 6 bases between. Germline CDR1 reads SQVTM; CDR2 reads ANQGSEA. CDR3 protein: CSVERGTQYF. DNA for the CDR3: TGCAGCGTTGAGCGAGGGACCCAGTACTTC. The full variable domain, with the rest looked up from reference TRBV29-1 and TRBJ2-5, is SAVISQKPSRDICQRGTSLTIQCQVDSQVTMMFWYRQQPGQSLTLIATANQGSEATYESGFVIDKFPISRPNLTFSTLTVSNMSPEDSSIYLCSVERGTQYFGPGTRLLVL.

This clone has only a few counts. The chain is built from TRBV28 and TRBJ1-2, with D hard to call. CDR3 size: 15 residues. Trimming stripped 6 bases from V and 1 base from J, with 15 bases between. Germline V gene lookup returns CDR1 MDHEN and CDR2 SYDVKM. CDR3 protein: CASSPPGPLNYGYTF. In nucleotides, the CDR3 is TGTGCCAGCAGCCCGCCCGGACCCCTTAACTATGGCTACACCTTC.

This chain joins TRBV7-9 and TRBJ2-7; D is unclear. Germline CDR1 is SEHNR and CDR2 is FQNEAQ (reference sequence). The germline V and J ends were trimmed by 4 bases and 5 bases, with 24 bases remaining between them. The CDR3 loop spans 17 amino acids. For the CDR3, the DNA is TGTGCCAGCAGCTCCACCCCGCTGGGGAAAAAGGCTCACGAGCAGTACTTC. Translated, it gives CASSSTPLGKKAHEQYF.

In its sample, this clone was seen a few times. This chain joins TRBV7-8 and TRBJ1-4; tentative D call: TRBD1 (5 bases). The germline V and J ends were trimmed by 1 base and 7 bases, with 13 bases remaining between them. Germline values: CDR1 SGHVS, CDR2 FQNEAQ. The CDR3 loop spans 15 amino acids. The CDR3 region is CASSLGVQGGEKLFF. CDR3 nucleotides: TGTGCCAGCAGCTTAGGTGTCCAGGGCGGTGAAAAACTGTTTTTT.

This sequence joins TRBV30 and TRBJ2-2; D possibly corresponds to TRBD1 (6 bases). This CDR3 spans 14 amino acids. Germline assignment: CDR1 GTSNPN and CDR2 SVGIG (reference sequence). V was pared by 1 base and J by 5 bases, with 11 bases between. Here the CDR3 reads CAWSGGTSTGELFF. CDR3 in DNA: TGTGCCTGGAGTGGGGGGACATCGACCGGGGAGCTGTTTTTT. The whole variable domain, filled in from reference TRBV30 and TRBJ2-2, reads SQTIHQWPATLVQPVGSPLSLECTVEGTSNPNLYWYRQAAGRGLQLLFYSVGIGQISSEVPQNLSASRPQDRQFILSSKKLLLSDSGFYLCAWSGGTSTGELFFGEGSRLTVL.

This clone was counted between two and nine times. The genes are TRBV28 and TRBJ2-7; possible D gene TRBD2, 5 bases. This CDR3 region has 12 residues. The germline gives CDR1 MDHEN, CDR2 SYDVKM. The V end lost 7 bases, the J end lost 9 bases, and 16 bases lay between the germline ends. Written as DNA, the CDR3 is TGTGCCAGCAAGCAGGAGGCTGCGGCGCAGTACTTC. Protein sequence: CASKQEAAAQYF.

In regard to this clone: One end of the junction fails to match germline, which may point to a read error. The chain couples TRBV15 to TRBJ1-4, with TRBD1 identical over 7 bases. The length of the CDR3 is 12 residues. The germline gives CDR1 LNHNV, CDR2 YYDKDF (reference sequence). The CDR3 spells CATSRATDRMFF. DNA for the CDR3: TGTGCCACCAGCAGAGCCACGGACAGGATGTTCTTT.

The V call is TRBV7-9, the J call TRBJ2-7, with D perhaps being TRBD1 or TRBD2 (5 bases each). This CDR3 is built from 15 residues. Trimming stripped 5 bases from V and 0 bases from J, with 14 bases between. Germline CDR1 SEHNR, CDR2 FQNEAQ (reference sequence). The CDR3 sequence is CASSPRGASSYEQYF. The CDR3 nucleotides are TGTGCCAGCAGCCCCCGGGGCGCAAGCTCCTACGAGCAGTACTTC. Drawing the rest from reference TRBV7-9 and TRBJ2-7, the complete variable domain is DTGVSQNPRHKITKRGQNVTFRCDPISEHNRLYWYRQTLGQGPEFLTYFQNEAQLEKSRLLSDRFSAERPKGSFSTLEIQRTEQGDSAMYLCASSPRGASSYEQYFGPGTRLTVT.

The V call is TRBV7-6, the J call TRBJ2-5; D gene unclear. Germline V gene sequence: CDR1 SGHVS, CDR2 FNYEAQ. The CDR3 sequence is 13 residues long. V lost 1 base to trimming and J lost 2 bases, with 5 bases between them. The CDR3, as DNA: TGTGCCAGCAGCTTAGGGCCGCAAGAGACCCAGTACTTC. This sequence encodes CASSLGPQETQYF.

This chain links TRBV27 with TRBJ2-5, with 7 positions matching TRBD2. V dropped 8 bases and J dropped 3; count of bases not matched to a gene: 6. Germline CDR1 and CDR2: MNHEY and SMNVEV (reference sequence). The length of the CDR3 is 13 residues. CDR3 coding DNA: TGTGCCAGCGCGCGGGGGTTCGAAGAGACCCAGTACTTC. Translating it yields CASARGFEETQYF.

This chain joins TRBV13 and TRBJ2-2, with 12 bases identical to TRBD2. With 5 bases clipped from V and 6 bases from J, the junction kept 7 bases outside the gene matches. Germline V CDR1 and CDR2: PRHDT, FYEKMQ (reference sequence). This CDR3 contains 16 residues. The CDR3 region is CASSIGTSGSPGELFF. The CDR3 DNA is TGTGCCAGCAGCATCGGGACTAGCGGGTCTCCCGGGGAGCTGTTTTTT.

A few counts support this clone. The CDR3 here is CASTFADEQFF. CDR3 nucleotides: TGTGCCAGCACTTTTGCAGATGAGCAGTTCTTC. The gene calls are TRBV28 and TRBJ2-1; D is ambiguous. In germline, CDR1 is MDHEN, CDR2 SYDVKM. With 7 bases removed from V and 8 bases from J, the gap between germline ends came to 9 bases. The CDR3 sequence is 11 residues long.

The rearrangement links TRBV11-2 to TRBJ2-3; D is possibly TRBD1 or TRBD2 (6 bases each). V lost 3 bases, J lost 3 bases, and 13 bases lay in between. The CDR3 sequence is 15 residues long. Germline assignment: CDR1 SGHAT and CDR2 FQNNGV. CDR3 bases: TGTGCCAGCAGCTTCCTAGGGGGGAGGACAGATACGCAGTATTTT. Encoded protein: CASSFLGGRTDTQYF.